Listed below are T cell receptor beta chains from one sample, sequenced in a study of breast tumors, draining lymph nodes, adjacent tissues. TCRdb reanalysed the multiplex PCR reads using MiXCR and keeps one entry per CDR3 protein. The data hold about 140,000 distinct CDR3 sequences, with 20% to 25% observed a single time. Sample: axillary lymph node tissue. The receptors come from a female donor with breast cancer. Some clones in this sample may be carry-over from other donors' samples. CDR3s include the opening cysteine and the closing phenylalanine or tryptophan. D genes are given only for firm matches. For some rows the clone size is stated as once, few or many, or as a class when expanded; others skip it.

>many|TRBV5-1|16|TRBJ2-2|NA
TGCGCCAGCAGCTCGGCGGCGTCCTGGAACACCGGGGAGCTGTTTTTT
CASSSAASWNTGELFF
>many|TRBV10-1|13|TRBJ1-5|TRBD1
TGCGCGATCGGACAGGGGGGCAATCAGCCCCAGCATTTT
CAIGQGGNQPQHF
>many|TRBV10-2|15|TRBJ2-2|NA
TGCGCCAGCCGTGACAGGTTCGCGAACACCGGGGAGCTGTTTTTT
CASRDRFANTGELFF
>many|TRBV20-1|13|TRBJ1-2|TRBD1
TGCAGTGTACAGGGGGGGACCAACTATGGCTACACCTTC
CSVQGGTNYGYTF
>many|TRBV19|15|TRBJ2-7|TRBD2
TGTGCCAGTAGTATCCAAGCGGGACTATCCTACGAGCAGTACTTC
CASSIQAGLSYEQYF
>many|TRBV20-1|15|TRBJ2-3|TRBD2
TGCAGTGCTAGGTGGACTAGCGGGAGCACAGATACGCAGTATTTT
CSARWTSGSTDTQYF
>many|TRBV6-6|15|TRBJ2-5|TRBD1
TGTGCCAGCAGTTACGGCCGACAGGGACCGGAGACCCAGTACTTC
CASSYGRQGPETQYF
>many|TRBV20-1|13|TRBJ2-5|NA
TGCAGTGCTATCAAGGGTATCCAAGAGACCCAGTACTTC
CSAIKGIQETQYF
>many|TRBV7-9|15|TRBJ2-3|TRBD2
TGTGCCAGCAGCTCGACTAGCGGGCGCACAGATACGCAGTATTTT
CASSSTSGRTDTQYF
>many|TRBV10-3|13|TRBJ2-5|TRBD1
TGTGCCATCAGCGGGACAGTAGGGGAGACCCAGTACTTC
CAISGTVGETQYF
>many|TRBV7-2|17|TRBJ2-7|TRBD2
TGTGCCAGCAGCTTAGAAGGTGGTAGCGGGAGGCCCTACGAGCAGTACTTC
CASSLEGGSGRPYEQYF
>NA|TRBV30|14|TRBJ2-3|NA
TGTGCCTGGAGCCAGGGCCCGGGGTCTGATACGCAGTATTTT
CAWSQGPGSDTQYF
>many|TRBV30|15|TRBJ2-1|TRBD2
TGTGCCTGGATCGGGGGGGGAAGGACCTACAATGAGCAGTTCTTC
CAWIGGGRTYNEQFF
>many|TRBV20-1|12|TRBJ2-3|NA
TGCAGTGCTACCGGGAGTACAGATACGCAGTATTTT
CSATGSTDTQYF
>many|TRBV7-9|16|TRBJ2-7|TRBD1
TGTGCCAGCAGCTTAGCGCTAGGGACAGGGGTCTACGAGCAGTACTTC
CASSLALGTGVYEQYF
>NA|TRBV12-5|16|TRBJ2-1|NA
TGTGCTAGTGGTTTGGTCCGGCTAGCTGACTACAATGAGCAGTTCTTC
CASGLVRLADYNEQFF
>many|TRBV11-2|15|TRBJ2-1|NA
TGTGCCAGCAGCTTAGGCGGACCACCATACAATGAGCAGTTCTTC
CASSLGGPPYNEQFF
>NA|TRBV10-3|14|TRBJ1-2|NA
TGTGCCATGGCGACAGGTACAGATTCCTATGGCTACATCTTC
CAMATGTDSYGYIF
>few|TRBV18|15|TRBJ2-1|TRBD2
TGTGCCAGCTCACCCGGGACTAGCCTATACAATGAGCAGTTCTTC
CASSPGTSLYNEQFF
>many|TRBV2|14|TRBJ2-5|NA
TGTGCCAGCAGTGAATCTCTCCCCGGGGAGACCCAGTACTTC
CASSESLPGETQYF
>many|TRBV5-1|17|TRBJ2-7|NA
TGCGCCAGCAGTTACGGTCCCTCAAGCCGAAATTCCTACGAGCAGTACTTC
CASSYGPSSRNSYEQYF
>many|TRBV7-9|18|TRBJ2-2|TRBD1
TGTGCCAGCAGCTTTGGGGACAGTTCCCTCTCGAACACCGGGGAGCTGTTTTTT
CASSFGDSSLSNTGELFF
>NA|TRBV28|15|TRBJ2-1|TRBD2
TGTGCCAGCAGTGGTAGCGGGAAATCCTACAATGAGCAGTTCTTC
CASSGSGKSYNEQFF